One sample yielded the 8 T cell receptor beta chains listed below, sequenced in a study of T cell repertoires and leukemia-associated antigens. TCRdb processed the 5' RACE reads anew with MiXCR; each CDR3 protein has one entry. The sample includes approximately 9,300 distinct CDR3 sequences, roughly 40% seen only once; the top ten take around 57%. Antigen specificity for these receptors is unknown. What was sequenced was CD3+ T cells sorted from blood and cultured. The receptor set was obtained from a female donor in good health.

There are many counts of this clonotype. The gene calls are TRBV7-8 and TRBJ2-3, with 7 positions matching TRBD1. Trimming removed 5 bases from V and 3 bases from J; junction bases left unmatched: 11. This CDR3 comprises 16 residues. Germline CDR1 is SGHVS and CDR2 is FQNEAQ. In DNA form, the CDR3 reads TGTGCCAGCAGCATCACGACAGGGAAGAGAACAGATACGCAGTATTTT. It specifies CASSITTGKRTDTQYF. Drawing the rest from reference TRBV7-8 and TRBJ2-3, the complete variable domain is GAGVSQSPRYKVAKRGQDVALRCDPISGHVSLFWYQQALGQGPEFLTYFQNEAQLDKSGLPSDRFFAERPEGSVSTLKIQRTQQEDSAVYLCASSITTGKRTDTQYFGPGTRLTVL.

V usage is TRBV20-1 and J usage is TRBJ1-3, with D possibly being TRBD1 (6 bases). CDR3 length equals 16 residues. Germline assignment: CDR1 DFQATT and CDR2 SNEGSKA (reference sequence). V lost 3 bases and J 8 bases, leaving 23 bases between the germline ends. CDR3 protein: CSARSSGARIIDTIYF. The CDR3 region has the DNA TGCAGTGCTAGGTCATCAGGGGCGCGGATTATTGACACCATATATTTT.

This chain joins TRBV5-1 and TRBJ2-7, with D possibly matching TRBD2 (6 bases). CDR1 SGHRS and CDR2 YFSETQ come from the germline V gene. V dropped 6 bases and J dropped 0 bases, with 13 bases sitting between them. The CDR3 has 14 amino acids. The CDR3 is CASTSGTPSYEQYF. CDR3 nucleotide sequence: TGCGCCAGCACGTCCGGGACTCCCTCCTACGAGCAGTACTTC. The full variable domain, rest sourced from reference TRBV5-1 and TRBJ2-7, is KAGVTQTPRYLIKTRGQQVTLSCSPISGHRSVSWYQQTPGQGLQFLFEYFSETQRNKGNFPGRFSGRQFSNSRSEMNVSTLELGDSALYLCASTSGTPSYEQYFGPGTRLTVT.

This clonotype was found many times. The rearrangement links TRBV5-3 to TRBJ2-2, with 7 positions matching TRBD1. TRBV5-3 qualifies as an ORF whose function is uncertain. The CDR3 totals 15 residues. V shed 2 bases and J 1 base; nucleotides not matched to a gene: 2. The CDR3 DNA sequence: TGTGCCAGAAGCTTAGGGACAGAGAACACCGGGGAGCTGTTTTTT. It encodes CARSLGTENTGELFF.

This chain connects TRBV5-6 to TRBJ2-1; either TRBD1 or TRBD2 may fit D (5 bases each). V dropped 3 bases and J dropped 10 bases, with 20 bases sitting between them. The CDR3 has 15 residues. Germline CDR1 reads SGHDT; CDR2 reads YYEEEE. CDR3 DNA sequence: TGTGCCAGCAGCTCGCTACGTCGGGGCTCCCGAGAGCAGTTCTTC. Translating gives CASSSLRRGSREQFF.

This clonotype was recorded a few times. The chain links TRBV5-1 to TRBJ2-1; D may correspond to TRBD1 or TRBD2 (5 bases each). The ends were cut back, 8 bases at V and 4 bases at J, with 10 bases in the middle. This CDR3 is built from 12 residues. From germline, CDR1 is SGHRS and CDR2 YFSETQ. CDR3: CASRDPYNEQFF. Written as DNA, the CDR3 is TGCGCCAGTCGGGACCCGTACAATGAGCAGTTCTTC.

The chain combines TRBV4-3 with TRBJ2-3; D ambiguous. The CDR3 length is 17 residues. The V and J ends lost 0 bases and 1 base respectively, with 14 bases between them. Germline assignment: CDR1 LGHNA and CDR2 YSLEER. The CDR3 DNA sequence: TGCGCCAGCAGCCAAGAACCACTTCGCGGAGGCACAGATACGCAGTATTTT. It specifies CASSQEPLRGGTDTQYF.

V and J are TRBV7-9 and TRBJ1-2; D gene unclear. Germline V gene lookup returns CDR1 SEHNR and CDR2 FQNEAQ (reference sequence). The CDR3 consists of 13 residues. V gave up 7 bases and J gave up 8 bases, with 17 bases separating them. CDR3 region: CASNPIGGSGYTF. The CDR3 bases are TGTGCCAGCAACCCCATCGGCGGCAGCGGCTACACCTTC.